This TCR beta chain emerged from a study of breast tumors, draining lymph nodes, adjacent tissues. Overall study findings and caveats: Data only fit, rather than demonstrated, lymph node origin of most tumor T cells. Most tumor T cells seemingly derive from lymph node, then expand in tumor. Tumors had less TCR diversity than lymph nodes, more than nontumor tissue. Luminal-like breast cancer showed significantly greater tumor-nontumor repertoire similarity than basal-like breast cancer did.

The length of the CDR3 is 13 residues. The ends were cut back, 6 bases at V and 4 bases at J, with 11 bases in the middle. The V gene's germline CDR1 is WNHNN and CDR2 SYGVQD (reference sequence). Axillary draining lymph nodes of breast cancer patients supplied the node samples. TCRdb used MiXCR to reprocess the multiplex PCR reads, holding one entry per CDR3 protein. The table has approximately 230,000 distinct CDR3 sequences, less than 35% seen once; the top ten hold 3.6%. This clonotype was counted a few times. Its target is unknown. The source is a female donor with breast cancer. Some clones in this sample may be carry-over from other donors' samples. The sequenced sample was axillary lymph node tissue. The V gene is TRBV10-1, the J gene TRBJ2-3; D remains unclear. In DNA form, the CDR3 reads TGCGCCAGCAGAGGAGCTGCGCCAGATACGCAGTATTTT. Protein product: CASRGAAPDTQYF.